Below, 2 T cell receptor beta chains from the same sample are listed, as sequenced in a study of Ad26.COV2.S vaccination and SARS-CoV-2 variants. Profiling relied on immunoSEQ multiplex PCR, and the TCRdb table lists in-frame clones only, not all of them. The sample shows 300,000 to 450,000 clones, approximately 84% of them seen only once. Described treatment: over 15 received Ad26.COV2.S at low or high dose, single or two shots; several received placebo; per-sample allocation not given. Following the first vaccine or placebo injection, samples were taken on day 63. Sequencing used peripheral blood, obtained in a trial of Ad26.COV2.S vaccine versus placebo. The receptors shown here come from a person between 18 and 60 years old who received the Ad26.COV2.S COVID-19 vaccine or a placebo.

V is TRBV5-1 and J is TRBJ2-1; TRBD1 matches 8 bases. The V gene end was trimmed by 4 bases and the J gene end by 8 bases; junction bases not matched to a gene: 8. CDR1 and CDR2 (germline): SGHRS, YFSETQ. CDR3 length equals 14 residues. This CDR3 is CASSPGQVHDEQFF. The CDR3 DNA sequence: TGCGCCAGCAGCCCGGGACAGGTCCATGATGAGCAGTTCTTC.

V gene TRBV10-1 combines with J gene TRBJ1-1; D remains unclear. V dropped 4 bases and J dropped 10 bases, with 19 bases sitting between them. Germline V lookup: CDR1 WNHNN, CDR2 SYGVQD (reference sequence). CDR3 length: 14 residues. CDR3 nucleotides: TGCGCCAGCAGTGTTGCGACCGACGGTGTTGGAGCTTTCTTT. This gives the protein CASSVATDGVGAFF.